What follows is one T cell receptor (beta chain) and its context. Other DNA sequences in this sample translate to the same CDR3. As originally analysed: Amplified reference gene primers provided the basis for estimating nucleated cell counts. Assay: immunoSEQ multiplex PCR; the TCRdb copy retains only in-frame clones and omits some. Clone size and V and J calls were adopted from that table, with D and trimming inferred from the DNA. Of hundreds of thousands of clones listed, 85% to 90% are singletons. The CDR3 is made up of 13 amino acids. The V end was cut by 6 bases, the J end by 3 bases, with 8 bases between. Germline CDR1 is KGHSH and CDR2 is LQKENI. All enrollees were about 18 to 90 years old and from about 24 US areas. In Cohort 3, a recovered donor had either two negative PCRs, clearance, or symptom resolution. This sample was taken from a study of blood T cell repertoires in COVID-19.

The material sequenced was PBMCs or T cells enriched from blood (not recorded which). The TCR was taken from a man under 40 who had recovered from COVID-19. The rearrangement joins TRBV18 to TRBJ1-4, with D uncertain. For the CDR3, the DNA is TGTGCCAGCTCCCGCAGTGCTAATGAAAAACTGTTTTTT. Protein: CASSRSANEKLFF.